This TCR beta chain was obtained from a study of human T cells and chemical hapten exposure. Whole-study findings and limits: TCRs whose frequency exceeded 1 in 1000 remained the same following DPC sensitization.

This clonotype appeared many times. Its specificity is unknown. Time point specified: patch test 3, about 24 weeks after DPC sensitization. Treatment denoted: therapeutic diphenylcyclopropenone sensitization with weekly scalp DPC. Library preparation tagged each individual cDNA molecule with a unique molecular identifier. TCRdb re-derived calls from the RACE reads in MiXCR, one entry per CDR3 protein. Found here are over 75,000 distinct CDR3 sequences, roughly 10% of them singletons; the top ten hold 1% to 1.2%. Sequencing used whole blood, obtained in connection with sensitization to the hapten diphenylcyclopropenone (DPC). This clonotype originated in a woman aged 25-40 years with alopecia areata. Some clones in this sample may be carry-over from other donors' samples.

CDR3 amino acids: CASSRYLGQPREKLFF. As DNA, the CDR3 is TGTGCCAGCAGCCGATACTTAGGACAGCCTAGAGAAAAACTGTTTTTT. The rearrangement uses TRBV11-3 and TRBJ1-4; D possibly corresponds to TRBD1 (6 bases). CDR3 size: 16 residues. V dropped 5 bases and J dropped 8 bases, with 21 bases sitting between them. From germline, CDR1 is SGHNT and CDR2 YENEEA.